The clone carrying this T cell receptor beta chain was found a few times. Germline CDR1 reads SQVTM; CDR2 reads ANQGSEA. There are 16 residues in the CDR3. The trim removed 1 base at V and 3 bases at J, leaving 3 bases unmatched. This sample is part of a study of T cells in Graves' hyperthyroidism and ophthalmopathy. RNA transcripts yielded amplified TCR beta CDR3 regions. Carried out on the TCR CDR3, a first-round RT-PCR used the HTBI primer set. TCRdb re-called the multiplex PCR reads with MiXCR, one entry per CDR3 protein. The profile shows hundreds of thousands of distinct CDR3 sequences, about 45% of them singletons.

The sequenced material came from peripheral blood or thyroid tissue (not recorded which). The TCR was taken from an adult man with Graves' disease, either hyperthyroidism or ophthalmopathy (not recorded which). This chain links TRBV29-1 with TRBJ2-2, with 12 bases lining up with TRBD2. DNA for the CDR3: TGCAGCGTTGAAGGAGGGACTAGCGGGCACACCGGGGAGCTGTTTTTT. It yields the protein CSVEGGTSGHTGELFF.